This T cell receptor (beta chain) was observed in a study of T-cell memory formation after mild COVID-19. Study background: Clustering of TCRs was largely donor specific.

A remark on this clonotype: The antigen remains undetermined. The junction shows a germline mismatch at one end, possibly a read error.

General study findings and limits: Of the contracting clones, CD4+ ones lay mainly in CM and EM, and CD8+ ones in EMRA.

The germline gives CDR1 MNHNY, CDR2 SVGAGI (reference sequence). CDR3 length equals 11 residues. TCR alpha and TCR beta cDNA libraries carrying sample barcodes and UMIs came from 5'RACE with constant-segment primers. One entry per CDR3 protein, called by TCRdb with MiXCR from the 5' RACE reads. The data contain around 300,000 distinct CDR3 sequences, about 20% of them singletons. The V call is TRBV6-6, the J call TRBJ2-3; unclear D gene. The sequenced sample consisted of PBMCs or a T cell subset sorted from them (not recorded which). This clonotype was obtained from a man between 18 and 35 years old who had mild COVID-19 (a few samples of this study predate the infection). Cell type and time point are not known. The chain's CDR3 is CASSYYDTQYF. For the CDR3, the DNA is TGTGCCAGCAGCTACTATGATACGCAGTATTTT.